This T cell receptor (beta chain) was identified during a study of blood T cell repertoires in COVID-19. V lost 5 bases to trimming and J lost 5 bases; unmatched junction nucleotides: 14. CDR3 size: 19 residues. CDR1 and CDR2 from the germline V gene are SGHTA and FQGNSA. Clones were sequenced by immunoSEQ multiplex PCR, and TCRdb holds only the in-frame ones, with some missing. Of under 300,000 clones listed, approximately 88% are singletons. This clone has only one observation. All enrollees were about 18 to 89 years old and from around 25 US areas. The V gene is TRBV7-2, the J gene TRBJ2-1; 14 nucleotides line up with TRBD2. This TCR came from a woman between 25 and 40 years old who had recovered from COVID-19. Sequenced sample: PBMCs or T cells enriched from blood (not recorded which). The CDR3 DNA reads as TGTGCCAGCAGCCAACAGCCCGGACTAGCGGGGGGCCTCGACAATGAGCAGTTCTTC. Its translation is CASSQQPGLAGGLDNEQFF. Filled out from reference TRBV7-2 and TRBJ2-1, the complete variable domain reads GAGVSQSPSNKVTEKGKDVELRCDPISGHTALYWYRQSLGQGLEFLIYFQGNSAPDKSGLPSDRFSAERTGGSVSTLTIQRTQQEDSAVYLCASSQQPGLAGGLDNEQFFGPGTRLTVL.